This T cell receptor beta chain was documented in a study of blood T cells in healthy people across ages. This clonotype was picked up a small number of times. Through a sample-barcoded 5' primer and a J-beta primer mix, a second PCR was run for about 6 to 11 cycles. In TCRdb, the 5' RACE reads were re-called with MiXCR into one record per CDR3 protein. The sample holds fewer than 750,000 distinct CDR3 sequences; 40% to 65% are singletons and the top ten take approximately 12%. Germline V gene data show CDR1 as DFQATT and CDR2 as SNEGSKA (reference sequence). The CDR3 spans 14 residues. Losses at the gene ends were 2 bases for V and 3 bases for J; bases not matched to a gene: 4.

This chain joins TRBV20-1 and TRBJ2-1; 7 bases match TRBD2. Sequenced: blood. This TCR was recovered from a woman of 80 years or more in good health. This CDR3 reads CSARPGLVYNEQFF. CDR3 nucleotide sequence: TGCAGTGCTAGACCCGGACTAGTCTACAATGAGCAGTTCTTC.